A selection of T cell receptor beta chains follows, all from one sample in a study of cytotoxic CD8 clonotypes in ibrutinib-treated CLL. Produced via immunoSEQ multiplex PCR; TCRdb's table is partial and in-frame only. The data contain around 200,000 clones, roughly three quarters of them singletons. The source material was PBMCs, sampled after 12 months of ibrutinib treatment. All receptors derive from a human donor with chronic lymphocytic leukemia. Both conserved end residues are part of each CDR3. The order of the fields is V gene, D gene, J gene, clone size, CDR3 protein, CDR3 DNA. A D gene is named only where the DNA matches it firmly. Expanded clones are given a class, and other clones once, few, many or no size at all.

TRBV18	.	TRBJ2-7	few	CASSLSNGVWDEQYF	TGTGCCAGCTCCCTCTCGAATGGGGTTTGGGACGAGCAGTACTTC
TRBV28	TRBD2	TRBJ2-2	.	CASSSHGLAGVTGELFF	TGTGCCAGCAGTTCCCACGGACTAGCGGGGGTCACCGGGGAGCTGTTTTTT
TRBV2	TRBD2	TRBJ2-3	few	CASNRGTSGRGTQYF	TGTGCCAGTAACAGGGGGACTAGCGGGAGAGGAACGCAGTATTTT
TRBV9	.	TRBJ1-3	.	CASSAGRSSGNTIYF	TGTGCCAGCAGTGCTGGGAGAAGCTCTGGAAACACCATATATTTT
TRBV5-1	.	TRBJ2-1	.	CASSWSLGLEQFF	TGCGCCAGCAGCTGGTCACTAGGACTTGAGCAGTTCTTC
TRBV2	.	TRBJ1-1	.	CASGSQGGANTEAFF	TGTGCCAGCGGATCACAGGGAGGAGCAAACACTGAAGCTTTCTTT
TRBV7-2	.	TRBJ2-7	once	CASSHPRNEQYF	TGTGCCAGCAGCCACCCTAGGAACGAGCAGTACTTC
TRBV28	.	TRBJ2-1	.	CASSLHGSRNEQFF	TGTGCCAGCAGTTTACACGGGAGCCGCAATGAGCAGTTCTTC
TRBV29-1	.	TRBJ1-1	.	CSARDSAEAFF	TGCAGCGCTCGGGATTCGGCTGAAGCTTTCTTT
TRBV9	TRBD2	TRBJ2-2	.	CASTFSGSRTGELFF	TGTGCCAGCACCTTTAGCGGGAGTCGTACCGGGGAGCTGTTTTTT
TRBV5-1	.	TRBJ1-3	.	CASSEIGLRNTIYF	TGCGCCAGCAGCGAAATAGGGTTACGAAACACCATATATTTT
TRBV6-6	.	TRBJ1-2	many	CASSYGGRSNYGYTF	TGTGCCAGCAGTTACGGGGGCCGCTCTAACTATGGCTACACCTTC
TRBV30	TRBD2	TRBJ2-2	.	CAWKRGRATTGELFF	TGTGCCTGGAAACGAGGGAGGGCCACCACCGGGGAGCTGTTTTTT
TRBV29-1	.	TRBJ2-3	.	CSVGSGSTSTDTQYF	TGCAGCGTTGGTAGCGGCTCGACTAGCACAGATACGCAGTATTTT
TRBV9	.	TRBJ2-7	once	CASSFPGRTEQYF	TGTGCCAGCAGCTTCCCCGGGAGAACCGAGCAGTACTTC
TRBV28	.	TRBJ1-1	.	CASKGAITEAFF	TGTGCCAGCAAGGGCGCCATCACTGAAGCTTTCTTT
TRBV6-5	TRBD1	TRBJ1-1	.	CASRTGNTEAFF	TGTGCCAGTCGGACAGGGAACACTGAAGCTTTCTTT
TRBV5-1	TRBD1	TRBJ1-4	.	CASSFQGGEKLFF	TGCGCCAGCAGCTTTCAGGGGGGAGAAAAACTGTTTTTT
TRBV25-1	.	TRBJ1-5	few	CASSADGQTRSNQPQHF	TGTGCCAGCAGTGCAGACGGCCAAACACGATCCAATCAGCCCCAGCATTTT
TRBV7-8	.	TRBJ2-1	.	CASSKQYNEQFF	TGTGCCAGCAGCAAACAGTACAATGAGCAGTTCTTC
TRBV30	TRBD1	TRBJ2-2	.	CAWNRGRNGELFF	TGTGCCTGGAACAGGGGGAGGAACGGGGAGCTGTTTTTT
TRBV10-3	TRBD2	TRBJ2-3	.	CAIRDSGGADTQYF	TGTGCCATCAGGGATTCGGGGGGGGCGGATACGCAGTATTTT
TRBV15	TRBD2	TRBJ2-2	.	CATSRLPGLADGTGELFF	TGTGCCACCAGCAGGCTCCCGGGACTAGCGGATGGCACCGGGGAGCTGTTTTTT
TRBV4-3	.	TRBJ2-3	.	CASSQDWVQTQYF	TGCGCCAGCAGCCAAGATTGGGTACAAACGCAGTATTTT